This T cell receptor beta chain is from a study of blood T cell repertoires in COVID-19 (dated by TCRdb to the early 2020s). General notes on the study: Samples covering the acute and convalescent phases of COVID-19 were provided by collaborators in the United States, Italy and Spain. The prospective study material was composed of cDNA or gDNA derived from T cells, B-cell-depleted T cells, or PBMCs. The dataset comprised deeply sampled blood TCRbeta repertoires from subjects exposed to, actively infected with, or recovered from COVID-19. A freely available public database, intended as a resource for researchers studying the immune response to SARS-CoV-2, is where the repertoires were released. Samples were obtained from the ongoing ImmuneRACE study (first 160 participants) and from about 1,300 subjects provided by 6 global collaborators. Sample metadata almost always included a de-identified subject ID, COVID-19 status, age in years and sex. Where available, HLA class I and class II types were taken from metadata supplied by the sample provider and were not determined by assay-based typing. Study-wide conclusions, independent of this receptor: Clinical and demographic metadata were provided uncurated, with the amount varying by source and participant.

The immunoSEQ Assay, a bias-controlled multiplex PCR, was used to amplify TCRbeta CDR3 regions from genomic DNA. The study's own analysis went as follows. Within the assay, amplification of reference gene primers was used to estimate how many nucleated cells each sample contained. To quantify the absolute abundance of each unique TCRbeta CDR3 rearrangement, sequence reads were collapsed and filtered. Productive Simpson clonality was computed per sample as the square root of Simpson's diversity index over productive rearrangements. Here the immuneACCESS table is served through TCRdb, limited to in-frame sequences with V and J called. Missing clones are a known gap in these copies; in checked studies unresolved V genes cover under half, and the rest lacks a known reason. The DNA was the basis for D and trimming; V, J and clone size are from that table. The sample data list some 140,000 clones, and about 75% of these were observed just once. The ten largest clones take up about a fifth of the sample.

The collaborating institutions used their own protocols to collect whole blood in K2EDTA tubes. Collaborator samples were shipped for TCRbeta analysis as frozen whole blood, isolated PBMCs, or DNA extracted from either sample type. Points on this clone: Its recognized antigen is unknown. Base quality data are lacking; no much larger clone is found one base away.

The CDR3 runs 14 amino acids, cysteine and phenylalanine included. Only the CDR3 portion is preserved as DNA: 42 bases, with reading frame beginning at the first base. Looking up the germline V gene (reference sequence) yields CDR1 MNHEY and CDR2 SMNVEV. The junction shows trimming of 4 bases on V and 3 bases on J, and the gene matches do not reach 6 bases of it. The receptor was isolated from a man aged 80 or over with acute or convalescent COVID-19. Rearrangement joined TRBV27 to TRBJ2-7; the central 7 bases match TRBD1. Sequenced input: peripheral blood. The nucleotide sequence is given as TGTGCCAGCAGTTATCGGGCAGGGGGCTACGAGCAGTACTTC. Translation gives CASSYRAGGYEQYF.